Reported below is one TCR beta chain. Per the original methods: It was from reference gene primer amplification that nucleated cell counts were estimated. Method: immunoSEQ multiplex PCR; TCRdb's copy keeps in-frame clones and lacks some. Clone size and V and J calls were adopted from that table, with D and trimming inferred from the DNA. The table includes some 220,000 clones, roughly 85% detected once. The CDR3 loop spans 15 amino acids. Between the trimmed V and J ends, which lost 2 bases and 12 bases, there was a span of 21 bases. Germline CDR1 reads MNHEY; CDR2 reads SVGEGT. The data were obtained in a study of blood T cell repertoires in COVID-19. On the study more broadly: Samples representing acute and convalescent COVID-19 were sourced from the United States, Italy and Spain. Sources were T cells, B-cell-depleted T cells, or PBMCs; the material itself was cDNA or gDNA.

This chain joins TRBV6-2 or TRBV6-3 and TRBJ2-3, with a weak D call TRBD2 (6 bases). The source is a young woman who had recovered from COVID-19. Sequencing was done on a sample of peripheral blood. CDR3 sequence (DNA): TGTGCCAGCAGTTACGGGGGGTCGGGAGATACGCAACAGTATTTT. This gives the protein CASSYGGSGDTQQYF.